This passage covers 14 T cell receptor beta chains from one sample sequenced in a study of shared clonotypes between healthy human individuals. Repertoires were generated with immunoSEQ multiplex PCR, while TCRdb's copy carries only in-frame clones and drops some. The sample holds some 980,000 clones; over 75% are singletons and the top ten take approximately 1.5%. Sequenced sample: memory CD4+ T cells sorted from blood. The subset here: CD45RA-negative fraction. The origin of the receptors is a man younger than 30 in good health.

The V call is TRBV5-4, the J call TRBJ1-6; 7 bases fit TRBD1. Germline V CDR1 and CDR2: SGHNT, YYREEE (reference sequence). V gave up 6 bases and J gave up 4 bases; unmatched junction bases: 7. The CDR3 length is 15 residues. DNA of the CDR3: TGTGCCAGCACCTTACCGGGACAGTATAATTCACCCCTCCACTTT. Amino acids: CASTLPGQYNSPLHF.

This chain uses TRBV30 with TRBJ2-5; D remains unclear. The assigned J gene may be wrong: the sequence end matches TRBJ2-7 better. Germline V gene lookup returns CDR1 GTSNPN and CDR2 SVGIG (reference sequence). The CDR3 has 11 residues. CDR3 in DNA: TGTGCCTGGAGTGGAACATTCGAGCAGTACTTC. Amino acids: CAWSGTFEQYF.

The V call is TRBV6-4, the J call TRBJ2-5; 8 bases map to TRBD2. Trimming at V came to 2 bases and at J to 2 bases, leaving 16 bases not matched to a gene. The germline V gene has CDR1 MRHNA and CDR2 SNTAGT. The CDR3 runs to 19 residues. This CDR3 is CASSDRSLGSGKKQETQYF. Written as DNA, the CDR3 is TGTGCCAGCAGTGACCGGTCTTTGGGTAGCGGGAAGAAGCAAGAGACCCAGTACTTC.

The V gene is TRBV6-6, the J gene TRBJ1-5, with TRBD1 matching 7 bases. The CDR3 extends over 14 amino acids. V gave up 7 bases and J gave up 9 bases; unmatched junction bases: 12. Germline loops: CDR1 MNHNY, CDR2 SVGAGI (reference sequence). The CDR3 sequence is CASIPDRPDRPQHF. For the CDR3, the DNA is TGTGCCAGCATCCCGGACAGGCCAGATCGGCCCCAGCATTTT.

This clone showed up just a few times. The CDR3 DNA reads as TGTGCCAGCAGTTCCTCGGACAGGGGGGGCTATGGCTACACCTTC. Its translation: CASSSSDRGGYGYTF. V usage is TRBV28 and J usage is TRBJ1-2, with 10 bases aligning to TRBD1. The CDR3 is made up of 15 amino acids. Germline V lookup: CDR1 MDHEN, CDR2 SYDVKM. Unmatched junction bases numbered 6, after V lost 4 bases and J lost 4 bases.

The CDR3 DNA is TGCGCCAGCAGCCAAGAGGGACTAGCGACCTACAATGAGCAGTTCTTC. Its protein product is CASSQEGLATYNEQFF. The chain joins TRBV4-3 to TRBJ2-1; TRBD2 matches at 10 bases. The CDR3 loop spans 16 amino acids. CDR1 is LGHNA and CDR2 is YSLEER in the germline V gene. Trimming at V came to 0 bases and at J to 2 bases, leaving 1 base not matched to a gene.

The chain is built from TRBV10-2 and TRBJ2-1; D is uncertain. This CDR3 contains 12 residues. With 2 bases removed from V and 9 bases from J, the gap between germline ends came to 8 bases. Per the germline V gene, CDR1 is WSHSY and CDR2 is SAAADI. CDR3 protein: CASSEGSTEQFF. CDR3 DNA sequence: TGCGCCAGCAGTGAGGGGTCCACTGAGCAGTTCTTC.

The chain combines TRBV21-1 with TRBJ2-4; the table's D call, TRBD2, was not checked against the DNA. TRBV21-1 is deemed a pseudogene. This CDR3 comprises 17 residues. The DNA of the CDR3 is TGTGCCAGCAGCAAAAATCGTCGTTTACGGGACAAAAACATTCAGTACTTC. Translated, it gives CASSKNRRLRDKNIQYF.

The chain uses TRBV28 and TRBJ1-5; D may be TRBD1 (6 bases). V was trimmed by 6 bases and J by 2 bases, leaving 14 bases between them. CDR3 length: 15 residues. Germline V lookup: CDR1 MDHEN, CDR2 SYDVKM. Written as DNA, the CDR3 is TGTGCCAGCAGGTCCCGCGGGGGCGGCAATCAGCCCCAGCATTTT. As protein: CASRSRGGGNQPQHF.

The gene calls are TRBV5-8 and TRBJ2-7; 7 bases match TRBD2. This CDR3 has 14 amino acids. Germline V gene lookup returns CDR1 SGHTS and CDR2 YDEGEE. V was pared by 3 bases and J by 5 bases, with 8 bases of the junction left unmatched. The chain's CDR3 is CASSWGRVRNEQYF. CDR3 coding DNA: TGTGCCAGCAGCTGGGGGAGGGTCAGGAACGAGCAGTACTTC.

The chain joins TRBV18 to TRBJ2-1, with 14 nucleotides matching TRBD2. The CDR3 is made up of 17 amino acids. CDR1 is KGHSH and CDR2 is LQKENI in the germline V gene. The J segment lost 8 bases and the V segment lost 3 bases, leaving 9 bases of the junction unmatched. This CDR3 is CASSPKTSGRAFYEQFF. The CDR3 DNA is TGTGCCAGCTCACCCAAGACTAGCGGGAGGGCCTTTTATGAGCAGTTCTTC.

V gene TRBV27 combines with J gene TRBJ1-5, with 10 nucleotides matching TRBD1. Germline CDR1 is MNHEY and CDR2 is SMNVEV (reference sequence). The CDR3 consists of 15 residues. The V and J ends lost 7 bases and 1 base, in that order; junction bases with no gene match: 4. This CDR3 reads CASKRDRGSNQPQHF. The DNA for the CDR3 is TGTGCCAGCAAACGGGACAGGGGAAGCAATCAGCCCCAGCATTTT.

As DNA, the CDR3 is TGTGCCAGCAGCCCCCGCGCGGGAAACACCATATATTTT. Protein: CASSPRAGNTIYF. The chain couples TRBV7-2 to TRBJ1-3; D remains ambiguous. The CDR3 runs to 13 residues. V lost 5 bases and J 4 bases, leaving 9 bases between the germline ends. Looked up from germline, CDR1 is SGHTA and CDR2 is FQGNSA.

A single count supports this clone. The sample holds other DNA sequences that translate to the same CDR3. The CDR3 DNA is TGTGCCAGCAGTTTAGGGGGGGTGAACACTGAAGCTTTCTTT. Protein: CASSLGGVNTEAFF. The chain employs TRBV27 and TRBJ1-1, with D perhaps TRBD1 (5 bases). Deletions cut 2 bases from V and 0 bases from J, with 7 bases between. The CDR3 is 14 residues long. Germline CDR1 and CDR2: MNHEY and SMNVEV (reference sequence).